This entry features one T cell receptor (beta chain) sequence. CDR3 length: 13 amino acids. V gave up 1 base and J gave up 1 base, with 3 bases separating them. Germline values: CDR1 LNHNV, CDR2 YYDKDF (reference sequence). These data originate in a study of blood T cells in healthy people across ages. Study summary: Per two T cells, template switching captured roughly one barcoded beta molecule.

Primed by a sample-barcoded 5' primer and a J-beta primer mix, a second PCR proceeded for about 6 to 12 cycles. TCRdb redid the calling of the 5' RACE reads with MiXCR, one entry per CDR3 protein. The repertoire includes around 900,000 distinct CDR3 sequences, around 54% of them detected once, and around 21% sits in the top ten. The chain recombines TRBV15 with TRBJ2-3; D not certain. The receptor was derived from a woman aged 55 to 70 in good health. Sequences were obtained from blood. This CDR3 reads CATSRAGTDTQYF. CDR3 in DNA: TGTGCCACCAGCAGAGCCGGCACAGATACGCAGTATTTT.